Presented here are 14 T cell receptor beta chains from one specimen sequenced in a study of blood T cell repertoires in COVID-19. This table comes from immunoSEQ multiplex PCR, and its TCRdb copy is limited to in-frame clones, with some not included. This sample carries roughly 120,000 clones, more than 75% of them seen once, and the ten largest clones take more than 2%. Sequenced sample: peripheral blood. These receptors came from a woman between 45 and 60 years old with acute or convalescent COVID-19.

V and J are TRBV12-3 or TRBV12-4 and TRBJ2-1, with 7 bases identical to TRBD1. The V and J ends lost 10 bases and 8 bases, in that order; junction bases with no gene match: 11. This CDR3 has 13 residues. The CDR3 bases are TGTGCCATCAAAACAGGGGATGAGGATGAGCAGTTCTTC. This sequence encodes CAIKTGDEDEQFF.

The V gene is TRBV18, the J gene TRBJ1-2, with unresolved D. Germline CDR1 and CDR2: KGHSH and LQKENI. V was cut by 6 bases and J by 0 bases, with 11 bases left in between. The CDR3 covers 14 residues. The CDR3 DNA follows: TGTGCCAGCTCCACCGGGGAGACTAACTATGGCTACACCTTC. Its protein is CASSTGETNYGYTF.

CDR3 sequence reads: CAWSAGWGSSYEQYF. The CDR3, as DNA: TGTGCCTGGAGTGCTGGCTGGGGCAGCTCCTACGAGCAGTACTTC. This chain uses TRBV30 with TRBJ2-7, with TRBD1 as a possible D gene (5 bases). The CDR3 has 15 amino acids. Trimming took off 1 base at V and 0 bases at J, with 13 bases between the two ends. Germline CDR1 GTSNPN, CDR2 SVGIG (reference sequence).

This clone has just one count. V and J are TRBV18 and TRBJ2-3; tentative D call: TRBD1 (6 bases). The germline gives CDR1 KGHSH, CDR2 LQKENI. This CDR3 has 18 residues. V dropped 3 bases and J dropped 5 bases, with 24 bases sitting between them. CDR3 nucleotide sequence: TGTGCCAGCTCACCGACGCCAGGGGCCGAACTTTTTCGAGATACGCAGTATTTT. Amino acids: CASSPTPGAELFRDTQYF.

DNA for the CDR3: TGTGCCAGCAGTATGGGGGGGCAATATGGCTACACCTTC. As protein: CASSMGGQYGYTF. The chain has TRBV6-5 and TRBJ1-2; the D gene is possibly TRBD1 (6 bases). The germline gives CDR1 MNHEY, CDR2 SVGAGI. The CDR3 is made up of 13 amino acids. Trimming took off 5 bases at V and 5 bases at J, with 12 bases between the two ends.

This clone has just a few counts. In DNA form, the CDR3 reads TGTGCCAGCAGCGTAGCGGGACAGGGGGCCTACGAGCAGTACTTC. Translating it yields CASSVAGQGAYEQYF. This chain uses TRBV9 with TRBJ2-7, with 11 bases matching TRBD1. This CDR3 region has 15 residues. V shed 0 bases, J shed 2 bases, and the junction held 1 base outside the gene matches. Germline V CDR1 and CDR2: SGDLS, YYNGEE.

The CDR3 DNA follows: TGTGCCAGTAGTATCGAGCTAGCGGGCTTGACGGGGACAGATACGCAGTATTTT. It translates to CASSIELAGLTGTDTQYF. The V call is TRBV19, the J call TRBJ2-3; 8 nucleotides match TRBD2. Per the germline V gene, CDR1 is LNHDA and CDR2 is SQIVND (reference sequence). V lost 3 bases to trimming and J lost 3 bases; unmatched junction nucleotides: 14. The CDR3 contains 18 residues.

The V call is TRBV19, the J call TRBJ1-2; tentatively, D is TRBD1 (5 bases). V dropped 7 bases and J dropped 0 bases, with 12 bases sitting between them. Germline values: CDR1 LNHDA, CDR2 SQIVND (reference sequence). This CDR3 has 14 amino acids. As DNA, the CDR3 is TGTGCCAGTACCGCGACAGTTTCTAACTATGGCTACACCTTC. Translated: CASTATVSNYGYTF.

The rearrangement joins TRBV20-1 to TRBJ2-7; 12 bases are shared with TRBD1. CDR3 size: 15 residues. Germline V gene sequence: CDR1 DFQATT, CDR2 SNEGSKA (reference sequence). V lost 3 bases and J lost 7; bases outside the gene matches: 10. CDR3 bases: TGCAGTGCTAGTGGGAAGGGACAGGGGGCGCGGGAGCAGTACTTC. It is translated as CSASGKGQGAREQYF.

This clone was observed a few times. The chain employs TRBV19 and TRBJ1-5; TRBD1 agrees at 7 bases. Germline-derived CDR1 and CDR2 are LNHDA and SQIVND (reference sequence). J was trimmed by 1 base and V by 8 bases; bases with no gene match: 5. The CDR3 consists of 14 residues. In DNA form, the CDR3 reads TGTGCCAGTGTAACAGGGGCCAGCAATCAGCCCCAGCATTTT. It specifies CASVTGASNQPQHF.

V gene TRBV5-4 combines with J gene TRBJ2-2; D possibly corresponds to TRBD2 (5 bases). CDR1 is SGHNT, CDR2 YYREEE, per germline (reference sequence). The V end lost 6 bases, the J end lost 15 bases, and 15 bases lay between the germline ends. CDR3 length: 11 amino acids. The CDR3 DNA is TGTGCCAGCACGGACGGGGTGCAGGTGTTTTTT. Its translation is CASTDGVQVFF.

V and J are TRBV7-9 and TRBJ2-5; D gene ambiguous. The V gene lost 5 bases and the J gene lost 1 base, with 8 bases spanning the gap. This CDR3 is 13 amino acids long. Germline V CDR1 and CDR2: SEHNR, FQNEAQ (reference sequence). The CDR3 spells CASSPYPQETQYF. The DNA for the CDR3 is TGTGCCAGCAGCCCCTACCCCCAAGAGACCCAGTACTTC. Variable domain in full (rest from reference TRBV7-9 and TRBJ2-5): DTGVSQNPRHKITKRGQNVTFRCDPISEHNRLYWYRQTLGQGPEFLTYFQNEAQLEKSRLLSDRFSAERPKGSFSTLEIQRTEQGDSAMYLCASSPYPQETQYFGPGTRLLVL.

Only one count was recorded for this clone. The rearrangement links TRBV30 to TRBJ1-1; D not resolved. CDR1 and CDR2 from the germline V gene are GTSNPN and SVGIG (reference sequence). CDR3 size: 14 residues. Trimming stripped 2 bases from V and 0 bases from J, with 10 bases between. The CDR3 is CAWSTVNLNTEAFF. In DNA, the CDR3 is TGTGCCTGGAGTACGGTTAACTTGAACACTGAAGCTTTCTTT. The full variable domain, completed using reference TRBV30 and TRBJ1-1, is SQTIHQWPATLVQPVGSPLSLECTVEGTSNPNLYWYRQAAGRGLQLLFYSVGIGQISSEVPQNLSASRPQDRQFILSSKKLLLSDSGFYLCAWSTVNLNTEAFFGQGTRLTVV.

The genes are TRBV10-3 and TRBJ1-2; TRBD1 agrees at 9 bases. The CDR3 loop spans 15 amino acids. Unmatched junction bases numbered 3, after V lost 4 bases and J lost 0 bases. Germline CDR1 and CDR2: ENHRY and SYGVKD. CDR3 region: CAISAGQGTNYGYTF. CDR3 bases: TGTGCCATCAGTGCTGGACAGGGGACTAACTATGGCTACACCTTC.